This T cell receptor beta chain was sequenced in a study of lung T cells in sarcoidosis with Löfgren's syndrome. CDR1 is SGHRS, CDR2 YFSETQ, per germline. The CDR3 covers 13 residues. The V and J ends lost 0 bases and 4 bases respectively, with 7 bases between them. TCRdb processed the reads anew with MiXCR; each CDR3 protein has one entry. The profile shows 60,000 to 65,000 distinct CDR3 sequences, approximately 22% of them singletons. This TCR was sampled from a human donor with sarcoidosis (Löfgren's syndrome or another form), or a control subject (not recorded which). The chain couples TRBV5-1 to TRBJ1-1; D not resolved. The sequenced sample consisted of CD4+ T cells from PBMCs. The CDR3 sequence: CASSLDLSTEAFF. CDR3 in DNA: TGCGCCAGCAGCTTGGATCTGAGCACTGAAGCTTTCTTT. The full variable domain, with the rest looked up from reference TRBV5-1 and TRBJ1-1, is KAGVTQTPRYLIKTRGQQVTLSCSPISGHRSVSWYQQTPGQGLQFLFEYFSETQRNKGNFPGRFSGRQFSNSRSEMNVSTLELGDSALYLCASSLDLSTEAFFGQGTRLTVV.